This is a list of T cell receptor beta chains from one sample in a study of blood T cell repertoires in COVID-19. Sequencing was performed with immunoSEQ multiplex PCR; in TCRdb, only in-frame clones are kept and a portion is missing. The sample gives about 270,000 clones, 75% to 95% of which show up once; under 3% is in the top ten. The specimen sequenced was peripheral blood. These receptors were taken from a person aged 18-29 years with COVID-19, enrolled during active disease. Each CDR3 is given with its conserved first and last residue. The D gene is left open where the match is weak. Only some rows state a clone size, as once, few, many or a class for expanded clones.

V gene: TRBV2
clone size: .
J gene: TRBJ2-2
D gene: TRBD2
CDR3 DNA: TGTGCCAGCAATGGGGAGGGCACCGGGGAGCTGTTTTTT
CDR3 protein: CASNGEGTGELFF

V gene: TRBV7-8
clone size: .
J gene: TRBJ2-2
D gene: TRBD2
CDR3 DNA: TGTGCCAGCATCCCTACACGACTAGCCATCGGGGAGCTGTTTTTT
CDR3 protein: CASIPTRLAIGELFF

V gene: TRBV5-5
clone size: .
J gene: TRBJ2-3
D gene: TRBD1
CDR3 DNA: TGTGCCAGCAGCTTACCAGGGGGCGCCTCAGATACGCAGTATTTT
CDR3 protein: CASSLPGGASDTQYF

V gene: TRBV7-3
clone size: once
J gene: TRBJ2-1
D gene: TRBD1
CDR3 DNA: TGTGCCAGCGCCTGGGACAGGGATTATTACAATGAGCAGTTCTTC
CDR3 protein: CASAWDRDYYNEQFF

V gene: TRBV6-5
clone size: .
J gene: TRBJ2-1
D gene: .
CDR3 DNA: TGTGCCAGCAGCCTCCCCGGGCTGGAGGGAAATGAGCAGTTCTTC
CDR3 protein: CASSLPGLEGNEQFF

V gene: TRBV2
clone size: .
J gene: TRBJ2-3
D gene: TRBD2
CDR3 DNA: TGTGCCAGCAGTGAAGTAGCGGGGATGAGCACAGATACGCAGTATTTT
CDR3 protein: CASSEVAGMSTDTQYF

V gene: TRBV9
clone size: .
J gene: TRBJ2-1
D gene: .
CDR3 DNA: TGTGCCAGCAGCGTAGCTACGGACTTAGTTCGCGGTGAGCAGTTCTTC
CDR3 protein: CASSVATDLVRGEQFF

V gene: TRBV10-2
clone size: .
J gene: TRBJ2-3
D gene: .
CDR3 DNA: TGCGCCAGCAGTCCGTGGCCCTCAGGTGCAGATACGCAGTATTTT
CDR3 protein: CASSPWPSGADTQYF

V gene: TRBV27
clone size: .
J gene: TRBJ1-6
D gene: .
CDR3 DNA: TGTGCCAGCAGTTCGGGCTATAATTCACCCCTCCACTTT
CDR3 protein: CASSSGYNSPLHF

V gene: TRBV28
clone size: .
J gene: TRBJ2-2
D gene: TRBD2
CDR3 DNA: TGTGCCAGCAGTTTCCAACTAGCGGCATATAGTGCGAACACCGGGGAGCTGTTTTTT
CDR3 protein: CASSFQLAAYSANTGELFF

V gene: TRBV4-3
clone size: .
J gene: TRBJ2-7
D gene: TRBD2
CDR3 DNA: TGCGCCAGCAGCCAGGATACTAGCGGGACCTACGAGCAGTACTTC
CDR3 protein: CASSQDTSGTYEQYF

V gene: TRBV20-1
clone size: .
J gene: TRBJ2-4
D gene: TRBD2
CDR3 DNA: TGCAGTGCTAGTTGGACTAGCGGGAGGCTAGCCAAAAACATTCAGTACTTC
CDR3 protein: CSASWTSGRLAKNIQYF

V gene: TRBV7-2
clone size: .
J gene: TRBJ1-2
D gene: .
CDR3 DNA: TGTGCCAGCAGCTTAACGGGGGGGGAGTATGGCTACACCTTC
CDR3 protein: CASSLTGGEYGYTF

V gene: TRBV2
clone size: .
J gene: TRBJ1-1
D gene: TRBD1
CDR3 DNA: TGTGCCACTAGAGAAACAGGGGGCGTATCAAACACTGAAGCTTTCTTT
CDR3 protein: CATRETGGVSNTEAFF

V gene: TRBV5-1
clone size: .
J gene: TRBJ2-5
D gene: .
CDR3 DNA: TGCGCCAGCAGCTTGGGGCAGGGTGAAGAGACCCAGTACTTC
CDR3 protein: CASSLGQGEETQYF

V gene: TRBV7-2
clone size: .
J gene: TRBJ1-2
D gene: TRBD1
CDR3 DNA: TGTGCCAGCAGCTACCCGGGACAGGGCGCTAACTATGGCTACACCTTC
CDR3 protein: CASSYPGQGANYGYTF

V gene: TRBV28
clone size: .
J gene: TRBJ1-5
D gene: .
CDR3 DNA: TGTGCCAGCAGTTTAGCGGGCCAGCCCCAGCATTTT
CDR3 protein: CASSLAGQPQHF

V gene: TRBV27
clone size: .
J gene: TRBJ2-3
D gene: .
CDR3 DNA: TGTGCCAGCAGTCATACAAGCACAGATACGCAGTATTTT
CDR3 protein: CASSHTSTDTQYF

V gene: TRBV6-1
clone size: .
J gene: TRBJ2-1
D gene: TRBD2
CDR3 DNA: TGTGCCAGCAGTGAATGGGGGCTAGCGGGAGCCTTAGTAGGGAATGAGCAGTTCTTC
CDR3 protein: CASSEWGLAGALVGNEQFF

V gene: TRBV21-1
clone size: .
J gene: TRBJ2-2
D gene: .
CDR3 DNA: TGTGCCAGCAGCAAAATCGACCGGGAGGTGGGCGGGGAGCTGTTTTTT
CDR3 protein: CASSKIDREVGGELFF

V gene: TRBV21-1
clone size: .
J gene: TRBJ1-1
D gene: .
CDR3 DNA: TGTGCCAGCAGCAAAGAGGGACAGGGGCCTACCCACACTGAAGCTTTCTTT
CDR3 protein: CASSKEGQGPTHTEAFF

V gene: TRBV10-1
clone size: .
J gene: TRBJ2-1
D gene: TRBD2
CDR3 DNA: TGCGCCAGCAGTGAGTCTAGGGCTAGCGGGAAGAATGAGCAGTTCTTC
CDR3 protein: CASSESRASGKNEQFF

V gene: TRBV14
clone size: .
J gene: TRBJ2-3
D gene: .
CDR3 DNA: TGTGCCAGCAGCCAAGAGCTACGGGCAGATACGCAGTATTTT
CDR3 protein: CASSQELRADTQYF

V gene: TRBV14
clone size: .
J gene: TRBJ1-1
D gene: .
CDR3 DNA: TGTGCCAGCAGCCAAGAGTGGGGGAGGGGTGAAGCTTTCTTT
CDR3 protein: CASSQEWGRGEAFF

V gene: TRBV10-1
clone size: .
J gene: TRBJ1-3
D gene: .
CDR3 DNA: TGCGCCAGCAGTGACTACAGGGTTAGCTCTGGAAACACCATATATTTT
CDR3 protein: CASSDYRVSSGNTIYF

V gene: TRBV5-4
clone size: .
J gene: TRBJ1-6
D gene: .
CDR3 DNA: TGTGCCAGCAGCTTGGCGGGGGGCGCTTTACGTTCACCCCTCCACTTT
CDR3 protein: CASSLAGGALRSPLHF

V gene: TRBV19
clone size: .
J gene: TRBJ2-7
D gene: TRBD1
CDR3 DNA: TGTGCGACGGGACAGGGAGCAGGCGAGCAGTACTTC
CDR3 protein: CATGQGAGEQYF

V gene: TRBV11-2
clone size: once
J gene: TRBJ2-1
D gene: TRBD2
CDR3 DNA: TGTGCCAGCAGCCATGTTAGCGGGGCCTACAATGAGCAGTTCTTC
CDR3 protein: CASSHVSGAYNEQFF

V gene: TRBV3-1/TRBV3-2
clone size: .
J gene: TRBJ2-3
D gene: TRBD1
CDR3 DNA: TGTGCCAGCAGCCGAGAATTGACAGGGTTGACAGATACGCAGTATTTT
CDR3 protein: CASSRELTGLTDTQYF

V gene: TRBV10-3
clone size: .
J gene: TRBJ1-2
D gene: TRBD1
CDR3 DNA: TGTGCCATCAGCCGCGGACAGGCGGACTATGGCTACACCTTC
CDR3 protein: CAISRGQADYGYTF

V gene: TRBV9
clone size: .
J gene: TRBJ2-1
D gene: TRBD2
CDR3 DNA: TGTGCCAGCAGCGGGACTAGCGTGGATGAGCAGTTCTTC
CDR3 protein: CASSGTSVDEQFF

V gene: TRBV24-1
clone size: .
J gene: TRBJ2-5
D gene: .
CDR3 DNA: TGTGCCACCAGCGCCCCCGGGAGCGGGGAGACCCAGTACTTC
CDR3 protein: CATSAPGSGETQYF

V gene: TRBV10-3
clone size: .
J gene: TRBJ1-5
D gene: TRBD1
CDR3 DNA: TGTGCCATCAGCTCCTCAGGGGGTAGCAATCAGCCCCAGCATTTT
CDR3 protein: CAISSSGGSNQPQHF

V gene: TRBV5-1
clone size: .
J gene: TRBJ2-7
D gene: .
CDR3 DNA: TGCGCCAGCAGCCCGACAGGTATTTCCTACGAGCAGTACTTC
CDR3 protein: CASSPTGISYEQYF

V gene: TRBV6-1
clone size: .
J gene: TRBJ1-4
D gene: .
CDR3 DNA: TGTGCCAGCAGTGAACCCGGCGGGACTAATGAAAAACTGTTTTTT
CDR3 protein: CASSEPGGTNEKLFF

V gene: TRBV7-3
clone size: .
J gene: TRBJ2-5
D gene: .
CDR3 DNA: TGTGCCAGCAGCTTAATACTAGGCGGGGAGACCCAGTACTTC
CDR3 protein: CASSLILGGETQYF

V gene: TRBV5-1
clone size: .
J gene: TRBJ2-1
D gene: TRBD2
CDR3 DNA: TGCGCCAGCAGCCTCCGGACTAGCGGACGCAATGAGCAGTTCTTC
CDR3 protein: CASSLRTSGRNEQFF

V gene: TRBV29-1
clone size: .
J gene: TRBJ2-3
D gene: TRBD2
CDR3 DNA: TGCAGCACAGGAGGGGGACTAGAGGGCACAGATACGCAGTATTTT
CDR3 protein: CSTGGGLEGTDTQYF

V gene: TRBV4-2
clone size: .
J gene: TRBJ1-6
D gene: .
CDR3 DNA: TGTGCCAGCAGCCGCTCCCAGGGGTTAAGTTCACCCCTCCACTTT
CDR3 protein: CASSRSQGLSSPLHF

V gene: TRBV6-5
clone size: .
J gene: TRBJ2-7
D gene: TRBD1
CDR3 DNA: TGTGCCAGCAGTTACTCCGGGACAGGTGCCATTTACGAGCAGTACTTC
CDR3 protein: CASSYSGTGAIYEQYF

V gene: TRBV15
clone size: .
J gene: TRBJ1-1
D gene: .
CDR3 DNA: TGTGCCACCAGCAGAGATATCGGGGTACGTGGTTTCTTT
CDR3 protein: CATSRDIGVRGFF

V gene: TRBV28
clone size: .
J gene: TRBJ1-2
D gene: .
CDR3 DNA: TGTGCCAGCTCCGTCAGGGCTAACTATGGCTACACCTTC
CDR3 protein: CASSVRANYGYTF

V gene: TRBV2
clone size: .
J gene: TRBJ1-2
D gene: .
CDR3 DNA: TGTGCCAGCAGTGAATCCGGTTATTCTAACTATGGCTACACCTTC
CDR3 protein: CASSESGYSNYGYTF

V gene: TRBV3-1/TRBV3-2
clone size: .
J gene: TRBJ1-3
D gene: .
CDR3 DNA: TGTGCCAGCAGCCAAGTAGGAAACACCATATATTTT
CDR3 protein: CASSQVGNTIYF

V gene: TRBV18
clone size: .
J gene: TRBJ2-5
D gene: .
CDR3 DNA: TGTGCCAGCTCACCACCTGAAGGGGAAGAGACCCAGTACTTC
CDR3 protein: CASSPPEGEETQYF

V gene: TRBV28
clone size: .
J gene: TRBJ1-3
D gene: TRBD1
CDR3 DNA: TGTGCCAGCAGTTCCAGGGGGACCCTCCGGGGAAACACCATATATTTT
CDR3 protein: CASSSRGTLRGNTIYF

V gene: TRBV5-4
clone size: .
J gene: TRBJ1-2
D gene: .
CDR3 DNA: TGTGCCAGCAGCTTTGGAGGGACGCACTACACCTTC
CDR3 protein: CASSFGGTHYTF

V gene: TRBV6-6
clone size: .
J gene: TRBJ1-5
D gene: .
CDR3 DNA: TGTGCCAGCAGTTACGGGCAGGTATATAGCAATCAGCCCCAGCATTTT
CDR3 protein: CASSYGQVYSNQPQHF

V gene: TRBV19
clone size: once
J gene: TRBJ1-5
D gene: TRBD1
CDR3 DNA: TGTGCCAGTAGTATCCAGGGGGTAAATAGCAATCAGCCCCAGCATTTT
CDR3 protein: CASSIQGVNSNQPQHF

V gene: TRBV5-4
clone size: .
J gene: TRBJ2-1
D gene: .
CDR3 DNA: TGTGCCAGCAGCCCCAATAGTTTCAATGAGCAGTTCTTC
CDR3 protein: CASSPNSFNEQFF

V gene: TRBV7-8
clone size: .
J gene: TRBJ2-7
D gene: TRBD1
CDR3 DNA: TGTGCCAGCAGCTTAGATCAGGGGGTGACCTACGAGCAGTACTTC
CDR3 protein: CASSLDQGVTYEQYF